At least ten counts were recorded for the clone carrying this T cell receptor beta chain. Its matching antigen is unknown. Amplification of TCR beta CDR3 regions used RNA as the template. First-round RT-PCR targeting the TCR CDR3 was performed with the HTBI primer set. In TCRdb, the multiplex PCR reads were re-called with MiXCR into one record per CDR3 protein. The sample has roughly 500,000 distinct CDR3 sequences, about 22% seen once; the top ten hold around 47%. This sample is part of a study of T cells in Graves' hyperthyroidism and ophthalmopathy. Background on the study: Initial diagnosis, before any treatment, was when peripheral blood was collected.

Study-wide findings and caveats: Most clonotypes expanded in thyroid above 0.001 were likewise present in blood.

V was pared by 3 bases and J by 6 bases, with 6 bases between. Germline CDR1 reads SEHNR; CDR2 reads FQNEAQ (reference sequence). This CDR3 region has 11 residues. The sequenced material came from blood. This receptor was taken from a woman in her sixties or seventies with Graves' ophthalmopathy. This chain joins TRBV7-9 and TRBJ2-7; D gene unclear. The CDR3 is CASSFSGEQYF. The CDR3 coding sequence is TGTGCCAGCAGCTTCTCGGGCGAGCAGTACTTC.